The T cell receptor (beta chain) described here comes from a study of T-cell reconstitution after alpha-beta-depleted transplantation in children. Broader study findings: Several patients had high TCRbeta diversity at day 60; it came from surviving recipient T cells and thymic progenitors. Expanded clones from the graft, numbering several hundred, reportedly supplied alpha-beta T cells about two months after transplant. T cells produced anew were the main source of T-cell counts and diversity one year after transplant.

V lost 1 base and J 11 bases, leaving 13 bases between the germline ends. Germline CDR1 is MGHRA and CDR2 is YSYEKL. The CDR3 consists of 13 residues. Molecular barcoding with unique molecular identifiers was used for the TCRbeta library. TCRdb itself ran the PCR reads through MiXCR, one entry per CDR3 protein. Altogether about 830,000 distinct CDR3 sequences are present, 16% being singletons, with the ten largest covering about 5%. This clonotype was seen a handful of times. The antigen is not known. The J gene is TRBJ2-3, the V gene TRBV4-1; no firm D call. The source of this sequence is a male patient younger than 18 who had a stem cell transplant for acute lymphoblastic leukemia, so the T cells may come from the graft donor. The specimen was PBMCs, mostly from graft donor cells, collected 360 days after TCRalphabeta/CD19-depleted stem cell transplant. CDR3 in DNA: TGCGCCAGCAGCCAAGTTTTTCGGAGCAGGCAGTATTTT. It specifies CASSQVFRSRQYF.